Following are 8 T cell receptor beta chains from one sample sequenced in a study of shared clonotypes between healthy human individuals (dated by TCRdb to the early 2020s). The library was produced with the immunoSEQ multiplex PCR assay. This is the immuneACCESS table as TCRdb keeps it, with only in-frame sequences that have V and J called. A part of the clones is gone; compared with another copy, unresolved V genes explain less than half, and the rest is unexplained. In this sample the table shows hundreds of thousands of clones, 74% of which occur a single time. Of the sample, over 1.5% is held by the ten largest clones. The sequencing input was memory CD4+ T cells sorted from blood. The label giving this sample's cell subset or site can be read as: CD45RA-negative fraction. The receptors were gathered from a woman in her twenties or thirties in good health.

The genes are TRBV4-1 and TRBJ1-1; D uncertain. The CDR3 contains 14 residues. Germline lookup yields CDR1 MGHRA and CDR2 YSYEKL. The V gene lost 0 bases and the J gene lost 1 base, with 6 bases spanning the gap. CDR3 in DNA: TGCGCCAGCAGCCAAGACCCCTGGAACACTGAAGCTTTCTTT. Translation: CASSQDPWNTEAFF.

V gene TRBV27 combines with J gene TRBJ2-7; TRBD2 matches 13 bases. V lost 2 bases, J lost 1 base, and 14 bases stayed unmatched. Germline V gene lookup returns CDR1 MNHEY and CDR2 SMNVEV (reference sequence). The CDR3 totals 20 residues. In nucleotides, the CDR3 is TGTGCCAGCAGTTTAAAGTCCCCCCCTGGGACTAGCGGGATATCCTACGAGCAGTACTTC. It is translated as CASSLKSPPGTSGISYEQYF.

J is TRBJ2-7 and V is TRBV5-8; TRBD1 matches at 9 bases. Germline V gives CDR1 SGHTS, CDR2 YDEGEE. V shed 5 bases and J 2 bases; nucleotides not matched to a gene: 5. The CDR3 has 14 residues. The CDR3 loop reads CASSSGQGTYEQYF. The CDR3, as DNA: TGTGCCAGCAGTTCTGGACAGGGGACCTACGAGCAGTACTTC.

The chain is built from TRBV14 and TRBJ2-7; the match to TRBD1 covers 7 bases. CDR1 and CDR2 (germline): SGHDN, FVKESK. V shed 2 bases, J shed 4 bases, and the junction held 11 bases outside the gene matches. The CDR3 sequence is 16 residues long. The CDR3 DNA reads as TGTGCCAGCAGCCAAAAAACAGGGGCGCGCGTGTACGAGCAGTACTTC. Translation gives CASSQKTGARVYEQYF.

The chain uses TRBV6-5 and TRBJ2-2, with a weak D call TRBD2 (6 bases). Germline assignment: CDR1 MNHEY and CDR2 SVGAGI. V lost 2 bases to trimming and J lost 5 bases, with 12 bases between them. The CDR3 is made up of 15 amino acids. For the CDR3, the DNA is TGTGCCAGCAGTTACGTGGCGGAGGGAACCGGGGAGCTGTTTTTT. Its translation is CASSYVAEGTGELFF.

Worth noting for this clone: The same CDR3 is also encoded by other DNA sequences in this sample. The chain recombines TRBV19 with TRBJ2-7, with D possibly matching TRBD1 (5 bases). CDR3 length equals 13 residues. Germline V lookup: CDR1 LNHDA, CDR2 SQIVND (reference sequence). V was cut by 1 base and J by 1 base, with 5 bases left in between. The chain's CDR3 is CASSIGTSYEQYF. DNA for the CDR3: TGTGCCAGTAGTATAGGGACATCCTACGAGCAGTACTTC.

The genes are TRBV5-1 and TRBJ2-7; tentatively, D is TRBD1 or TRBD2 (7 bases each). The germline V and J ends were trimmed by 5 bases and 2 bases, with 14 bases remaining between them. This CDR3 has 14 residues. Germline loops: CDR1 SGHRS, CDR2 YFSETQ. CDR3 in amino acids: CASSLSGGAYEQYF. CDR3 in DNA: TGCGCCAGCAGTTTATCAGGGGGGGCCTACGAGCAGTACTTC. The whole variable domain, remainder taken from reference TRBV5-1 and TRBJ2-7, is KAGVTQTPRYLIKTRGQQVTLSCSPISGHRSVSWYQQTPGQGLQFLFEYFSETQRNKGNFPGRFSGRQFSNSRSEMNVSTLELGDSALYLCASSLSGGAYEQYFGPGTRLTVT.

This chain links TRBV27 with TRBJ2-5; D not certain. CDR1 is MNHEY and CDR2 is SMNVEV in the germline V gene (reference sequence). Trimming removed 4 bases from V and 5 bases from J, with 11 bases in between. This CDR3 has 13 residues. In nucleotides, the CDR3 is TGTGCCAGCAGTTCAAGGGTTTACGAGACCCAGTACTTC. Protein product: CASSSRVYETQYF.